This T cell receptor (beta chain) stems from a study of breast tumors, draining lymph nodes, adjacent tissues. This clonotype has ten or more counts. Samples came from axillary lymph nodes draining the breast cancer. One entry per CDR3 protein, called by TCRdb with MiXCR from the multiplex PCR reads. The sample records over 150,000 distinct CDR3 sequences, over 25% being singletons. Sequencing was performed on axillary lymph node tissue. This TCR came from a female donor with breast cancer. Some clones in this sample may be carry-over from other donors' samples.

The CDR3 is CSASREDRGRGQPQHF. The CDR3 nucleotides are TGCAGTGCTAGTAGGGAGGACAGGGGACGAGGACAGCCCCAGCATTTT. The V call is TRBV20-1, the J call TRBJ1-5, with 9 bases fitting TRBD1. The germline V gene encodes CDR1 DFQATT and CDR2 SNEGSKA (reference sequence). Trimming took 3 bases from V and 7 from J; bases not matched to a gene: 13. The CDR3 has 16 residues.